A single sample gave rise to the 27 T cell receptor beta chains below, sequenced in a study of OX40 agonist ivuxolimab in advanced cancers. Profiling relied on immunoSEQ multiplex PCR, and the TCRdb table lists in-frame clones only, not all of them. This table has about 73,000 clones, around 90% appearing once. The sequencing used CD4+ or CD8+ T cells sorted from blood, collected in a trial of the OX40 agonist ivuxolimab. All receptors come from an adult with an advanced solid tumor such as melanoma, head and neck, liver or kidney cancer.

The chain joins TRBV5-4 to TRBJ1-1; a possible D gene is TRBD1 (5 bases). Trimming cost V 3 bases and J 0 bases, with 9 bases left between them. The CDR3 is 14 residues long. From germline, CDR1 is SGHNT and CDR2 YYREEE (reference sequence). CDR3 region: CASSSDRVNTEAFF. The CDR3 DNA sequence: TGTGCCAGCAGCTCCGACAGAGTGAACACTGAAGCTTTCTTT.

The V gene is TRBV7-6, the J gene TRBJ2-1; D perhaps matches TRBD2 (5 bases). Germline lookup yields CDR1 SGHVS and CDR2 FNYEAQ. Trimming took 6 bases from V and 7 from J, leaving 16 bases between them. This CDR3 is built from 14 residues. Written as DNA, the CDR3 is TGTGCCAGCAGTCTCGGGGTCTCTACAAATGAGCAGTTCTTC. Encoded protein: CASSLGVSTNEQFF.

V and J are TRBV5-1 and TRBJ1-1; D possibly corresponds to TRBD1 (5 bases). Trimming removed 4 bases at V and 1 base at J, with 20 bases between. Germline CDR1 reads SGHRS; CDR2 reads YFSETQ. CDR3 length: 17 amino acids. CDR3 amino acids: CASSPRDGGFSNTEAFF. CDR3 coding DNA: TGCGCCAGCAGCCCGCGGGACGGTGGGTTCTCGAACACTGAAGCTTTCTTT. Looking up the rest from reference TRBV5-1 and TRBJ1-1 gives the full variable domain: KAGVTQTPRYLIKTRGQQVTLSCSPISGHRSVSWYQQTPGQGLQFLFEYFSETQRNKGNFPGRFSGRQFSNSRSEMNVSTLELGDSALYLCASSPRDGGFSNTEAFFGQGTRLTVV.

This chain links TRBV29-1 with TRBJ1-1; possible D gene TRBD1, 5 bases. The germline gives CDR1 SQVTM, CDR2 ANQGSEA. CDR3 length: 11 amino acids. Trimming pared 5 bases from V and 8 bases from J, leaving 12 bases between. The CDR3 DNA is TGCAGCGTTCTCCGGGACGGAGAAGCTTTCTTT. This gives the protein CSVLRDGEAFF.

The CDR3 nucleotides read TGTGCCAGCAGTTACAGGGGGCGTCTGAACGAGCAGTACTTC. This sequence encodes CASSYRGRLNEQYF. The V gene is TRBV28, the J gene TRBJ2-7; TRBD1 matches at 9 bases. V shed 4 bases and J 5 bases; nucleotides not matched to a gene: 6. The germline CDR1 and CDR2 sequences are MDHEN and SYDVKM. The CDR3 length is 14 residues.

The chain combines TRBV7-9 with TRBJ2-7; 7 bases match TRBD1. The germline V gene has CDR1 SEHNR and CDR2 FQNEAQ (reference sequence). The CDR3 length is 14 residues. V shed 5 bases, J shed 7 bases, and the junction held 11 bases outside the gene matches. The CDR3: CASSTGQAGYEQYF. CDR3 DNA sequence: TGTGCCAGCAGCACTGGACAGGCCGGCTATGAGCAGTACTTC.

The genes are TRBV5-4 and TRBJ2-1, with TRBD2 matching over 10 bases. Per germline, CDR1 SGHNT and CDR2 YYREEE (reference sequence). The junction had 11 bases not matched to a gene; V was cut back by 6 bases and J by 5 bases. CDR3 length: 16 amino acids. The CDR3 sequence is CASTPSGLAENNEQFF. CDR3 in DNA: TGTGCCAGCACCCCATCCGGACTAGCGGAAAACAATGAGCAGTTCTTC. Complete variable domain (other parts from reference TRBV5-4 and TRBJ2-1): ETGVTQSPTHLIKTRGQQVTLRCSSQSGHNTVSWYQQALGQGPQFIFQYYREEENGRGNFPPRFSGLQFPNYSSELNVNALELDDSALYLCASTPSGLAENNEQFFGPGTRLTVL.

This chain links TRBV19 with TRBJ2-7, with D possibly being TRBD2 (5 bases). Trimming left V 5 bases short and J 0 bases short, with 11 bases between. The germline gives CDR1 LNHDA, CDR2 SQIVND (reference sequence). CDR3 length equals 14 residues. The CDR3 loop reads CASSGEGSSYEQYF. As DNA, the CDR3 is TGTGCCAGTAGTGGAGAGGGATCCTCCTACGAGCAGTACTTC. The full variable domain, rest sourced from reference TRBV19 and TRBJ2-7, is DGGITQSPKYLFRKEGQNVTLSCEQNLNHDAMYWYRQDPGQGLRLIYYSQIVNDFQKGDIAEGYSVSREKKESFPLTVTSAQKNPTAFYLCASSGEGSSYEQYFGPGTRLTVT.

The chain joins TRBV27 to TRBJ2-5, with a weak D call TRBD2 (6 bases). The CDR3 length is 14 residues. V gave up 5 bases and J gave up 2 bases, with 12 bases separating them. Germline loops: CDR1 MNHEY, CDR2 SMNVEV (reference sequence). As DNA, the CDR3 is TGTGCCAGCAGTACCGTCGGGAGACAAGAGACCCAGTACTTC. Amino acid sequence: CASSTVGRQETQYF.

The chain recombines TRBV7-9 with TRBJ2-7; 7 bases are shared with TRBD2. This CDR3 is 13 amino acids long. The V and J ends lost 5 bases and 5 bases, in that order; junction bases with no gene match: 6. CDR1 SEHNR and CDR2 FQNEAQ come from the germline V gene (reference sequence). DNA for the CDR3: TGTGCCAGCAGCCGACGACTAGCTGACGAGCAGTACTTC. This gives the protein CASSRRLADEQYF.

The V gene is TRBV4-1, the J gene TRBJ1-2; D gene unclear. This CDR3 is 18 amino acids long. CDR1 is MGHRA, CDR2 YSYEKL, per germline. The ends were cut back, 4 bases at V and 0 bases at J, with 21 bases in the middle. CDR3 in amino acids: CASSRSIEQAFTNYGYTF. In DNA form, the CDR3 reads TGCGCCAGCAGCCGATCGATCGAACAAGCCTTTACTAACTATGGCTACACCTTC.

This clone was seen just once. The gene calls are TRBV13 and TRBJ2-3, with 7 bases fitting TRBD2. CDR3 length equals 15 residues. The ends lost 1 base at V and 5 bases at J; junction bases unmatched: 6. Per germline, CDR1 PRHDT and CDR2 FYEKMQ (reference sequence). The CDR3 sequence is CASSLVSGSGDTQYF. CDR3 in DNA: TGTGCCAGCAGCTTAGTTAGCGGGTCAGGAGATACGCAGTATTTT.

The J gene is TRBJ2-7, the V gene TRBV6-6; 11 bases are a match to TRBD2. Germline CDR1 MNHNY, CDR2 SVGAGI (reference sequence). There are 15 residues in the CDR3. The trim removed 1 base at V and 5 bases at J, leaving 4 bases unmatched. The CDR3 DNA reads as TGTGCCAGCAGTTACTTAGCGGGGGGGCCCAACGAGCAGTACTTC. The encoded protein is CASSYLAGGPNEQYF.

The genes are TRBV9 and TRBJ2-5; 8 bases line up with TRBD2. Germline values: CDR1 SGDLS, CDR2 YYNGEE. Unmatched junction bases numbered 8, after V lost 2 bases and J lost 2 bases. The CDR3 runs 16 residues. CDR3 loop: CASSVWGPGGQETQYF. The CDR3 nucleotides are TGTGCCAGCAGCGTCTGGGGCCCGGGGGGGCAAGAGACCCAGTACTTC.

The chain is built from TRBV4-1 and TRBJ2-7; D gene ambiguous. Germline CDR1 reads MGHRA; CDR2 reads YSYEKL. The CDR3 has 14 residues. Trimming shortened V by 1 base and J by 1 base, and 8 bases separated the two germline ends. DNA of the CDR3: TGCGCCAGCAGCCAAGGTTTCCTTTCCTACGAGCAGTACTTC. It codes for CASSQGFLSYEQYF.

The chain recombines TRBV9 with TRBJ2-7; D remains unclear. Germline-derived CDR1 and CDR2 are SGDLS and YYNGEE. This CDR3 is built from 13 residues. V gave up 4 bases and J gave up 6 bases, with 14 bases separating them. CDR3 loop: CASSSPPQSEQYF. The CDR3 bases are TGTGCCAGCAGCAGCCCGCCCCAGAGCGAGCAGTACTTC.

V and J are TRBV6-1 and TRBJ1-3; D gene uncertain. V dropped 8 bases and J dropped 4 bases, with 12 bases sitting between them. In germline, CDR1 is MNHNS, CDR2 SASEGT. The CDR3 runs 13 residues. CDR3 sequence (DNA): TGTGCCAGCCAGGACTGGTCCGGAAACACCATATATTTT. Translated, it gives CASQDWSGNTIYF.

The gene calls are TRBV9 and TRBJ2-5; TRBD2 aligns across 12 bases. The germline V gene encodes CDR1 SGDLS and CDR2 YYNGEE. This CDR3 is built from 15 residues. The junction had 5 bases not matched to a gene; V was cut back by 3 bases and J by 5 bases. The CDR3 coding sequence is TGTGCCAGCAGCGCTAGCGGGGGGGCCTTGGAGACCCAGTACTTC. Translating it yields CASSASGGALETQYF.

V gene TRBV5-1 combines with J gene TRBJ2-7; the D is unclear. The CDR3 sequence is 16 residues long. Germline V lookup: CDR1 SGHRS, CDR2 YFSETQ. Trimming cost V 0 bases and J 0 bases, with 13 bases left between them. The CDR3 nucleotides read TGCGCCAGCAGCTTGGTCCCCGAGGAGTTCTCCTACGAGCAGTACTTC. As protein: CASSLVPEEFSYEQYF. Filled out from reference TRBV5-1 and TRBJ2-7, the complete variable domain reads KAGVTQTPRYLIKTRGQQVTLSCSPISGHRSVSWYQQTPGQGLQFLFEYFSETQRNKGNFPGRFSGRQFSNSRSEMNVSTLELGDSALYLCASSLVPEEFSYEQYFGPGTRLTVT.

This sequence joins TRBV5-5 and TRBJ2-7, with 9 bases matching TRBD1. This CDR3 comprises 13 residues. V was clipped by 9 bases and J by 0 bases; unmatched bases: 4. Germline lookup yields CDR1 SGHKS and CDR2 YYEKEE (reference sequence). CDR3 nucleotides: TGTGCCACAAGGGACAGGGCCTCCTACGAGCAGTACTTC. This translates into CATRDRASYEQYF.

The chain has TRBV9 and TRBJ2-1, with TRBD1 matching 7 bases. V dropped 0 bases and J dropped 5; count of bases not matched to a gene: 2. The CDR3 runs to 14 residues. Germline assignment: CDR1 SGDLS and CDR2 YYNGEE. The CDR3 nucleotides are TGTGCCAGCAGCGTAGGGGACAGACACAATGAGCAGTTCTTC. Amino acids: CASSVGDRHNEQFF.

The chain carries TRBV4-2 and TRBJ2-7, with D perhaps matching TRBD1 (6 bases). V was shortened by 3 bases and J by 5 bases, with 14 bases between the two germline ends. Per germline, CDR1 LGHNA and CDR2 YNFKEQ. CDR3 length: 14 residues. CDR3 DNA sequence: TGTGCCAGCAGCCAGATCCCGACAGGCCACGAGCAGTACTTC. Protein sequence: CASSQIPTGHEQYF.

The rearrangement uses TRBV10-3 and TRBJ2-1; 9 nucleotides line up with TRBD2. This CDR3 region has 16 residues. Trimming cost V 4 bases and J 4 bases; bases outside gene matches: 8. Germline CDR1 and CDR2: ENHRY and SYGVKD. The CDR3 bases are TGTGCCATCAGTGTCCCCCCTAGCGGGGTTTACAATGAGCAGTTCTTC. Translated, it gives CAISVPPSGVYNEQFF.

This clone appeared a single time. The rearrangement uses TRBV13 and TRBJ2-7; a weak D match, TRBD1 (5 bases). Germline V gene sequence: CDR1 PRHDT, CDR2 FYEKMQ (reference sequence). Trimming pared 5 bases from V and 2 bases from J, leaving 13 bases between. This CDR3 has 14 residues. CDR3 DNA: TGTGCCAGCAGCCCCCGGCAGGGCACCTACGAGCAGTACTTC. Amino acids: CASSPRQGTYEQYF.

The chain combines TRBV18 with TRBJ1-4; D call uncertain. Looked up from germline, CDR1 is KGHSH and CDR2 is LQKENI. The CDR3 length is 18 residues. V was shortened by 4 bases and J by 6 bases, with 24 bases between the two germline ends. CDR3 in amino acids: CASSRILIPPTNDEKLFF. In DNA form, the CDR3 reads TGTGCCAGCTCACGGATACTGATCCCCCCAACTAATGATGAAAAACTGTTTTTT.

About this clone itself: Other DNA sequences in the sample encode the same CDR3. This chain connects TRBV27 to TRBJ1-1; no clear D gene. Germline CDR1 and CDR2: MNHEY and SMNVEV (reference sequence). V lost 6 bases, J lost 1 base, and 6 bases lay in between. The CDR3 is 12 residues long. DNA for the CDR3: TGTGCCAGCAGGCGGGGGAACACTGAAGCTTTCTTT. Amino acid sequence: CASRRGNTEAFF.

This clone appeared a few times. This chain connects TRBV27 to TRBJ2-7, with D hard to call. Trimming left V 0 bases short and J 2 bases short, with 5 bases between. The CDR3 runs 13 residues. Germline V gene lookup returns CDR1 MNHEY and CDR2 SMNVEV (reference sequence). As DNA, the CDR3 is TGTGCCAGCAGTTTATCGATCACCTACGAGCAGTACTTC. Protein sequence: CASSLSITYEQYF.